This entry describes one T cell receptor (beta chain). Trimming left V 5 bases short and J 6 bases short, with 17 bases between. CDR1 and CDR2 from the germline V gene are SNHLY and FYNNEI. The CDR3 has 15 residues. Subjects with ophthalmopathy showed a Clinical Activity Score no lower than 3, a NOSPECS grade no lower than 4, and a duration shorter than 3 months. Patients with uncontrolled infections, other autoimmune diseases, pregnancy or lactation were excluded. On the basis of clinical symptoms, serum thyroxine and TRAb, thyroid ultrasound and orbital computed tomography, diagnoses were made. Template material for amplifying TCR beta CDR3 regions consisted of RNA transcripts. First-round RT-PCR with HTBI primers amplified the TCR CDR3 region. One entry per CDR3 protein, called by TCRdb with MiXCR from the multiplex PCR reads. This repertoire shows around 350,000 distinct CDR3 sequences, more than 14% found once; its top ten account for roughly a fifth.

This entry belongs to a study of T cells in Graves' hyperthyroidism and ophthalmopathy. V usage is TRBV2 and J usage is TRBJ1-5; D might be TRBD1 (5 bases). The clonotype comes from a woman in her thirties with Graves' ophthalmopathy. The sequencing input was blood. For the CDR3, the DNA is TGTGCCAGCAGTCGGACATTAGGAAGGGTTCAGCCCCAGCATTTT. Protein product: CASSRTLGRVQPQHF.